This T cell receptor (beta chain) was identified during a study of Ad26.COV2.S vaccination and SARS-CoV-2 variants. About the research overall: The authors gave Ad26.COV2.S intramuscularly, either once or twice 56 days apart. Study-level findings and limits: The breadth of spike-specific CD8+ and CD4+ T cell responses after vaccination was reportedly substantial. Spike-specific TCR breadth ran higher among vaccine recipients than placebo recipients.

The repertoire was sequenced with immunoSEQ multiplex PCR; TCRdb's copy has only in-frame clones and lacks some. The repertoire holds approximately 350,000 clones, with roughly 87% as singletons. This clone has just a few counts. The antigen is undetermined. The length of the CDR3 is 16 residues. Looked up from germline, CDR1 is SGHRS and CDR2 is YFSETQ. Trimming pared 0 bases from V and 2 bases from J, leaving 12 bases between. The treatment denotes: 15 to 20 received Ad26.COV2.S at low or high dose, single or two shots; five or six received placebo; per-sample allocation not given. Sampling took place 63 days after the first vaccine or placebo injection. The sample came from a Boston adult aged 18-55 years.

The receptor was derived from a person aged 18-60 years who received the Ad26.COV2.S COVID-19 vaccine or a placebo. The chain couples TRBV5-1 to TRBJ1-3, with D possibly being TRBD1 (5 bases). The starting material was peripheral blood, obtained in a trial of Ad26.COV2.S vaccine versus placebo. CDR3 region: CASSLVVGGPGNTIYF. The CDR3, as DNA: TGCGCCAGCAGCTTGGTCGTGGGGGGTCCTGGAAACACCATATATTTT.